This TCR beta chain stems from a study of Ad26.COV2.S vaccination and SARS-CoV-2 variants. Using immunoSEQ multiplex PCR, the repertoire was profiled, and TCRdb retains in-frame clones only, with some absent. This table holds around 380,000 clones, 75% to 90% found once. A single count supports this clone. Treatment denoted: around 19 received Ad26.COV2.S at low or high dose, single or two shots; about five received placebo; per-sample allocation not given. Samples analyzed were those drawn on day 63 after the first vaccine or placebo injection. The CDR3 runs 17 residues. In germline, CDR1 is MNHNY, CDR2 SVGAGI (reference sequence). With V trimmed by 5 bases and J by 5 bases, 10 bases remained unmatched.

The chain carries TRBV6-6 and TRBJ2-5; 14 bases map to TRBD2. This TCR was sampled from a person aged 18-60 years who received the Ad26.COV2.S COVID-19 vaccine or a placebo. Sequences were derived from peripheral blood, sampled in a trial of Ad26.COV2.S vaccine versus placebo. The CDR3 nucleotides are TGTGCCAGCAGTCCAACGACTAGCGGGGGGGAAGCGGAGACCCAGTACTTC. Its translation: CASSPTTSGGEAETQYF.